This T cell receptor beta chain is drawn from a study of blood T cells in healthy people across ages. The donors, aged roughly 6 to 100, were healthy Caucasians from Russia. The use of a sample-barcoded 5' primer and a J-beta primer mix characterized a second PCR of about 7 to 12 cycles. Every sample returned 2.5 million or more CDR3-containing paired-end reads. TCRdb re-derived calls from the 5' RACE reads in MiXCR, one entry per CDR3 protein. Altogether around 710,000 distinct CDR3 sequences are present, 40% to 45% being singletons, with the ten largest covering 20% to 25%. This clonotype has just a few counts. The CDR3 is 16 amino acids. Germline CDR1 SGHTA, CDR2 FQGTGA. V lost 5 bases and J lost 2, with 17 bases in between.

The sequencing sample was made of blood. This chain connects TRBV7-3 to TRBJ2-3, with D perhaps given as TRBD1 or TRBD2 (5 bases each). The clonotype originates from a woman in her sixties or seventies in good health. For the CDR3, the DNA is TGTGCCAGCAGCCCCCACCGGGACCTGCCCACAGATACGCAGTATTTT. Translation gives CASSPHRDLPTDTQYF.